Each of the 21 T cell receptor beta chains below was sequenced from the same sample in a study of cytomegalovirus exposure and HLA in healthy donors. The assay was immunoSEQ multiplex PCR, and TCRdb's table has in-frame clones only and misses some. The table shows 250,000 to 350,000 clones, with roughly 88% occurring only once. Sequenced sample: PBMCs. These receptor sequences come from a woman aged 18-29 years in good health and CMV-seronegative.

The rearrangement uses TRBV7-2 and TRBJ2-3, with 7 bases matching TRBD2. The CDR3 spans 18 residues. The V gene's germline CDR1 is SGHTA and CDR2 FQGNSA. The V gene end was trimmed by 3 bases and the J gene end by 4 bases; junction bases not matched to a gene: 16. CDR3 in DNA: TGTGCCAGCAGCTTTAGGCGGGAGCTTGTGTTAGTGGCAGATACGCAGTATTTT. Amino acid sequence: CASSFRRELVLVADTQYF.

The chain links TRBV6-1 to TRBJ2-7, with a tentative D call TRBD1 (6 bases). V gave up 6 bases and J gave up 6 bases, with 12 bases separating them. The CDR3 runs 12 residues. Germline V gives CDR1 MNHNS, CDR2 SASEGT. CDR3 sequence reads: CASRDSLGEQYF. The CDR3 DNA reads as TGTGCCAGCAGGGACAGTTTGGGCGAGCAGTACTTC.

This sequence joins TRBV5-6 and TRBJ2-7; TRBD2 agrees at 9 bases. The germline gives CDR1 SGHDT, CDR2 YYEEEE. The CDR3 totals 14 residues. J was trimmed by 6 bases and V by 0 bases; bases with no gene match: 4. CDR3 residues: CASSLGTSETEQYF. CDR3 DNA sequence: TGTGCCAGCAGCTTGGGGACTAGCGAAACCGAGCAGTACTTC.

The chain couples TRBV9 to TRBJ2-5, with D maybe TRBD2 (6 bases). This CDR3 has 15 amino acids. Trimming shortened V by 4 bases and J by 1 base, and 14 bases separated the two germline ends. Germline CDR1 and CDR2: SGDLS and YYNGEE. CDR3 protein: CASSTLAVPQETQYF. The CDR3 DNA follows: TGTGCCAGCAGCACTTTAGCGGTGCCCCAAGAGACCCAGTACTTC.

The J gene is TRBJ2-1, the V gene TRBV7-3; 12 nucleotides line up with TRBD2. The CDR3 extends over 16 amino acids. Trimming removed 4 bases from V and 3 bases from J; junction bases left unmatched: 4. The germline V gene encodes CDR1 SGHTA and CDR2 FQGTGA. CDR3 nucleotides: TGTGCCAGCAGCTCCCTAGCGGGAGGGGACTACAATGAGCAGTTCTTC. Translation: CASSSLAGGDYNEQFF.

V is TRBV19 and J is TRBJ1-5; unclear D gene. CDR3 length equals 14 residues. V lost 8 bases, J lost 4 bases, and 15 bases lay in between. Germline V gene sequence: CDR1 LNHDA, CDR2 SQIVND (reference sequence). The CDR3 region is CASGTQQLNQPQHF. The CDR3 nucleotides read TGTGCCAGTGGCACGCAACAATTAAATCAGCCCCAGCATTTT.

The chain recombines TRBV7-2 with TRBJ2-7; 9 bases map to TRBD1. CDR3 length equals 14 residues. With 5 bases clipped from V and 3 bases from J, the junction kept 5 bases outside the gene matches. Germline CDR1 and CDR2: SGHTA and FQGNSA. The CDR3 is CASSPRDRDYEQYF. The CDR3 DNA reads TGTGCCAGCAGCCCCCGGGACAGGGACTACGAGCAGTACTTC.

V usage is TRBV19 and J usage is TRBJ2-3, with D perhaps given as TRBD1 or TRBD2 (6 bases each). This CDR3 contains 13 residues. The V gene's germline CDR1 is LNHDA and CDR2 SQIVND (reference sequence). V lost 11 bases and J lost 2, with 14 bases in between. The CDR3 protein is CAPSRGVTDTQYF. CDR3 DNA sequence: TGTGCCCCTAGTAGGGGGGTCACAGATACGCAGTATTTT.

This chain connects TRBV19 to TRBJ1-5; D is possibly TRBD1 (6 bases). Germline CDR1 and CDR2: LNHDA and SQIVND (reference sequence). CDR3 length: 16 amino acids. V was trimmed by 3 bases and J by 3 bases, leaving 15 bases between them. Here the CDR3 DNA reads TGTGCCAGTAGTATTCCCCGCAGGGGTGACAATCAGCCCCAGCATTTT. As protein: CASSIPRRGDNQPQHF.

This chain joins TRBV28 and TRBJ2-1; 10 positions match TRBD1. The germline V gene has CDR1 MDHEN and CDR2 SYDVKM. V was clipped by 4 bases and J by 8 bases; unmatched bases: 11. The CDR3 runs 16 residues. CDR3 coding DNA: TGTGCCAGCAGTTCGCCGGGACAGGGGCATTGGGATGAGCAGTTCTTC. Translating gives CASSSPGQGHWDEQFF.

The chain has TRBV27 and TRBJ1-2, with 8 positions matching TRBD1. The V gene's germline CDR1 is MNHEY and CDR2 SMNVEV (reference sequence). With V trimmed by 3 bases and J by 5 bases, 5 bases remained unmatched. The length of the CDR3 is 14 residues. Written as DNA, the CDR3 is TGTGCCAGCAGTTTCAGGGGGCATGGTTATGGCTACACCTTC. Translated: CASSFRGHGYGYTF.

The chain has TRBV2 and TRBJ2-6, with 7 bases that match TRBD2. The CDR3 length is 17 residues. Germline V lookup: CDR1 SNHLY, CDR2 FYNNEI. V was pared by 9 bases and J by 3 bases, with 14 bases of the junction left unmatched. The CDR3 is CARATSPFGIGANVLTF. CDR3 bases: TGTGCCAGGGCGACTAGCCCCTTCGGGATTGGGGCCAACGTCCTGACTTTC.

This chain connects TRBV19 to TRBJ1-2; D may be TRBD1 (5 bases). CDR3 length: 13 residues. Per the germline V gene, CDR1 is LNHDA and CDR2 is SQIVND (reference sequence). The ends were cut back, 6 bases at V and 1 base at J, with 9 bases in the middle. CDR3 loop: CASSQDSNYGYTF. The CDR3, as DNA: TGTGCCAGTAGCCAAGACAGTAACTATGGCTACACCTTC. Full variable domain (remainder filled in from reference TRBV19 and TRBJ1-2): DGGITQSPKYLFRKEGQNVTLSCEQNLNHDAMYWYRQDPGQGLRLIYYSQIVNDFQKGDIAEGYSVSREKKESFPLTVTSAQKNPTAFYLCASSQDSNYGYTFGSGTRLTVV.

The chain employs TRBV2 and TRBJ2-7, with a possible D match to TRBD2 (6 bases). Germline V gene data show CDR1 as SNHLY and CDR2 as FYNNEI. This CDR3 has 12 residues. The V and J ends lost 11 bases and 3 bases respectively, with 14 bases between them. CDR3 region: CASGRSGYEQYF. CDR3 sequence (DNA): TGTGCCTCGGGGAGGTCAGGCTACGAGCAGTACTTC.

The V and J genes are TRBV2 and TRBJ2-3; D perhaps matches TRBD2 (5 bases). V lost 7 bases and J lost 4, with 12 bases in between. This CDR3 region has 13 residues. CDR1 is SNHLY and CDR2 is FYNNEI in the germline V gene. CDR3 in amino acids: CASTDLRADTQYF. CDR3 sequence (DNA): TGTGCCAGCACTGACCTGAGGGCAGATACGCAGTATTTT.

The chain recombines TRBV28 with TRBJ2-5; D may be TRBD2 (5 bases). V gave up 1 base and J gave up 2 bases, with 17 bases separating them. This CDR3 has 17 amino acids. CDR1 and CDR2 from the germline V gene are MDHEN and SYDVKM. For the CDR3, the DNA is TGTGCCAGCAGTTTATTTCGTGGTGGCGGGTCACAAGAGACCCAGTACTTC. This codes for CASSLFRGGGSQETQYF.

This clone has a handful of counts. One end of the junction varies from germline; a read error may be responsible. The chain has TRBV6-5 and TRBJ2-2; no reliable D call. The CDR3 is made up of 14 amino acids. The germline gives CDR1 MNHEY, CDR2 SVGAGI. For the CDR3, the DNA is TGTGCCAGCAGGTACTCCCAGAACACCGGGGAGCTGTTTTTT. This encodes CASRYSQNTGELFF.

This clone was counted only a few times. CDR3 in DNA: TGTGCCATCAGTGGACAGTTCAATCAGCCCCAGCATTTT. It specifies CAISGQFNQPQHF. The chain joins TRBV10-3 to TRBJ1-5; D perhaps matches TRBD1 (5 bases). Germline CDR1 ENHRY, CDR2 SYGVKD. The CDR3 totals 13 residues. Trimming removed 4 bases at V and 3 bases at J, with 7 bases between.

The table lists this clone with a count of one. The chain combines TRBV6-5 with TRBJ2-7; D may be TRBD1 (6 bases). Germline V lookup: CDR1 MNHEY, CDR2 SVGAGI. The CDR3 contains 13 residues. With 5 bases removed from V and 3 bases from J, the gap between germline ends came to 11 bases. CDR3 nucleotide sequence: TGTGCCAGCAGTACAGGGTTTCTCTACGAGCAGTACTTC. This translates into CASSTGFLYEQYF.

The rearrangement uses TRBV11-2 and TRBJ2-7, with D unresolved. CDR3 length: 15 amino acids. Germline V lookup: CDR1 SGHAT, CDR2 FQNNGV. The V gene lost 5 bases and the J gene lost 0 bases, with 14 bases spanning the gap. This CDR3 reads CASSHSSIGSYEQYF. The DNA for the CDR3 is TGTGCCAGCAGCCATAGCTCCATCGGCTCCTACGAGCAGTACTTC.

The J gene is TRBJ2-7, the V gene TRBV10-3; 11 nucleotides agree with TRBD1. CDR1 and CDR2 (germline): ENHRY, SYGVKD. This CDR3 has 15 residues. V shed 0 bases, J shed 4 bases, and the junction held 2 bases outside the gene matches. The CDR3 nucleotides read TGTGCCATCAGTGAGTCGGGACAGGGGGAATACGAGCAGTACTTC. This encodes CAISESGQGEYEQYF.